This TCR beta chain was sequenced during a study of T cell responses to AZD1222 COVID-19 vaccine. Overall study: Second-dose groups at about 4 or about 12 weeks were pooled. Overall study findings and caveats: After two AZD1222 doses, spike-specific TCR breadth and depth rose versus day 0. Just a handful of AZD1222 recipients tested seropositive at baseline. Most donors were white British, females outnumbered males, and clonal diversity was possibly underestimated.

Data came from immunoSEQ multiplex PCR; TCRdb stores just in-frame clones and leaves some out. The repertoire holds roughly 66,000 clones, with roughly four fifths as singletons. This clone has a handful of counts. Its antigen is currently unknown. The CDR3 consists of 15 residues. V lost 1 base and J 6 bases, leaving 12 bases between the germline ends. Looked up from germline, CDR1 is LGHDT and CDR2 is YNNKEL (reference sequence). The source of this sequence is an adult in good health. The genes are TRBV3-1 (or the pseudogene TRBV3-2) and TRBJ2-2; TRBD2 might be the D (5 bases). Sequencing used peripheral blood, obtained on day 0 of AZD1222 vaccination. In nucleotides, the CDR3 is TGTGCCAGCAGCCAAGGGAGGACTTCGGCCGGGGAGCTGTTTTTT. This translates into CASSQGRTSAGELFF.